The 30 T cell receptor beta chains given below trace back to one sample, sequenced in a study of glioma-infiltrating T cells after dendritic cell vaccination. Time point meaning: after dendritic cell vaccination, including at tumor progression/relapse. Libraries were prepared by immunoSEQ multiplex PCR; TCRdb keeps only in-frame clonotypes and omits some of them. Of 65,000 to 80,000 clones in the sample, roughly 84% were seen once. Specimen: blood, collected after dendritic cell vaccination. The origin of the receptors is a human donor with glioblastoma.

The chain recombines TRBV5-5 with TRBJ2-3; tentatively, D is TRBD1 (5 bases). The CDR3 is 12 amino acids. V was clipped by 5 bases and J by 4 bases, with 8 bases between them. Per germline, CDR1 SGHKS and CDR2 YYEKEE (reference sequence). The CDR3 loop is CASRLQADTQYF. CDR3 sequence (DNA): TGTGCCAGCAGATTACAGGCAGATACGCAGTATTTT.

This clone was seen only a few times. This sequence joins TRBV4-3 and TRBJ2-1, with 8 bases that match TRBD1. From germline, CDR1 is LGHNA and CDR2 YSLEER. The CDR3 sequence is 16 residues long. V dropped 0 bases and J dropped 8; count of bases not matched to a gene: 9. CDR3 amino acids: CASSQDHRGNDYEQFF. DNA of the CDR3: TGCGCCAGCAGCCAAGACCACAGGGGGAATGACTATGAGCAGTTCTTC.

The chain links TRBV4-2 to TRBJ2-7, with 9 bases lining up with TRBD2. J lost 0 bases, V lost 2 bases, and 8 bases had no gene match. CDR1 LGHNA and CDR2 YNFKEQ come from the germline V gene. This CDR3 is 17 amino acids long. This CDR3 reads CASSQRLAGGSSYEQYF. As DNA, the CDR3 is TGTGCCAGCAGCCAAAGGCTGGCGGGAGGGTCCTCCTACGAGCAGTACTTC.

J is TRBJ2-1 and V is TRBV7-3; weak D call: TRBD1 (5 bases). Per the germline V gene, CDR1 is SGHTA and CDR2 is FQGTGA. This CDR3 region has 13 residues. Trimming pared 5 bases from V and 10 bases from J, leaving 15 bases between. CDR3 amino acids: CASSPWGAREQFF. In nucleotides, the CDR3 is TGTGCCAGCAGCCCCTGGGGCGCACGAGAGCAGTTCTTC.

This chain links TRBV7-9 with TRBJ1-3; D gene unclear. The length of the CDR3 is 16 residues. Per germline, CDR1 SEHNR and CDR2 FQNEAQ (reference sequence). V lost 3 bases and J 4 bases, leaving 16 bases between the germline ends. The CDR3 nucleotides are TGTGCCAGCAGCTTGGGGAGCTCCTGGTCCGGAAACACCATATATTTT. Its protein product is CASSLGSSWSGNTIYF.

A note on this clone: Relative to the germline gene, one junction end is altered; a read error may explain this. The gene calls are TRBV7-2 and TRBJ1-2, with D possibly matching TRBD1 (5 bases). The V gene's germline CDR1 is SGHTA and CDR2 FQGNSA. CDR3 size: 15 residues. This CDR3 reads CASSLAPGLNYGYTF. In DNA form, the CDR3 reads TGTGCCAGCAGTTTAGCCCCGGGACTTAACTATGGCTACACCTTC.

This chain uses TRBV5-1 with TRBJ1-5; 9 bases line up with TRBD1. Germline CDR1 SGHRS, CDR2 YFSETQ. After removal of 4 bases from V and 3 bases from J, the junction contained 5 bases not matched to a gene. The CDR3 is 15 amino acids. CDR3 in DNA: TGCGCCAGCAGCCTCGGGACAGGGCTCAATCAGCCCCAGCATTTT. Its translation: CASSLGTGLNQPQHF.

The J gene is TRBJ1-3, the V gene TRBV7-8; D is perhaps TRBD1 (6 bases). This CDR3 has 16 residues. Trimming took 4 bases from V and 4 from J, leaving 17 bases between them. Germline V lookup: CDR1 SGHVS, CDR2 FQNEAQ. The CDR3 DNA sequence: TGTGCCAGCAGCTCACTAATGGGGGCAGGCGGAAACACCATATATTTT. Protein sequence: CASSSLMGAGGNTIYF.

The V gene is TRBV7-2, the J gene TRBJ1-6; 9 bases line up with TRBD1. Unmatched junction bases numbered 13, after V lost 5 bases and J lost 8 bases. CDR3 size: 17 residues. Looked up from germline, CDR1 is SGHTA and CDR2 is FQGNSA. The CDR3 loop is CASSGRGGTGIYSPLHF. The CDR3 bases are TGTGCCAGCAGCGGCAGGGGTGGGACAGGGATTTATTCACCCCTCCACTTT.

This chain joins TRBV27 and TRBJ1-2; D perhaps matches TRBD1 (6 bases). Germline CDR1 MNHEY, CDR2 SMNVEV (reference sequence). The CDR3 is 15 residues long. V gave up 5 bases and J gave up 0 bases, with 13 bases separating them. CDR3 sequence reads: CASSKQQGSNYGYTF. CDR3 nucleotides: TGTGCCAGCAGTAAACAACAGGGTTCTAACTATGGCTACACCTTC.

The chain is built from TRBV6-1 and TRBJ2-7, with TRBD1 matching 9 bases. Trimming cost V 3 bases and J 6 bases; bases outside gene matches: 6. CDR3 length: 14 residues. Germline lookup yields CDR1 MNHNS and CDR2 SASEGT. The CDR3, as DNA: TGTGCCAGCAGTGAGCGGACAGGGGCCACCGAGCAGTACTTC. Protein product: CASSERTGATEQYF.

The chain couples TRBV27 to TRBJ2-3, with 9 nucleotides matching TRBD2. This CDR3 is 15 amino acids long. J was trimmed by 2 bases and V by 6 bases; bases with no gene match: 6. Germline V lookup: CDR1 MNHEY, CDR2 SMNVEV (reference sequence). Here the CDR3 reads CASRALAGYTDTQYF. The CDR3 DNA sequence: TGTGCCAGCAGAGCTCTAGCGGGGTACACAGATACGCAGTATTTT.

The chain carries TRBV6-5 and TRBJ1-1, with no clear D. Per the germline V gene, CDR1 is MNHEY and CDR2 is SVGAGI. The CDR3 totals 15 residues. The V end lost 0 bases, the J end lost 0 bases, and 8 bases lay between the germline ends. In nucleotides, the CDR3 is TGTGCCAGCAGTTACTCATCCCTTTTGAACACTGAAGCTTTCTTT. Translated: CASSYSSLLNTEAFF.

The chain employs TRBV18 and TRBJ2-2; 9 nucleotides agree with TRBD2. Germline CDR1 KGHSH, CDR2 LQKENI. V was pared by 5 bases and J by 0 bases, with 7 bases of the junction left unmatched. This CDR3 has 17 residues. The CDR3 reads CASSSSGLASNTGELFF. CDR3 coding DNA: TGTGCCAGCTCATCATCGGGACTAGCTTCGAACACCGGGGAGCTGTTTTTT. Looking up the rest from reference TRBV18 and TRBJ2-2 gives the full variable domain: NAGVMQNPRHLVRRRGQEARLRCSPMKGHSHVYWYRQLPEEGLKFMVYLQKENIIDESGMPKERFSAEFPKEGPSILRIQQVVRGDSAAYFCASSSSGLASNTGELFFGEGSRLTVL.

J is TRBJ1-5 and V is TRBV5-1; TRBD1 aligns across 12 bases. The germline V gene encodes CDR1 SGHRS and CDR2 YFSETQ. The CDR3 loop spans 16 amino acids. V trimming: 7 bases; J trimming: 2 bases; junction bases outside the gene matches: 7. This chain's CDR3 is CASSPGQGAGNQPQHF. CDR3 DNA sequence: TGCGCCAGCTCCCCGGGACAGGGGGCAGGCAATCAGCCCCAGCATTTT.

Written as DNA, the CDR3 is TGTGCCAGCAGCTTCCTTTCTCCAGGGGGCGCGAACACCGGGGAGCTGTTTTTT. Translated, it gives CASSFLSPGGANTGELFF. The genes are TRBV27 and TRBJ2-2; 8 positions agree with TRBD1. After removal of 6 bases from V and 0 bases from J, the junction contained 12 bases not matched to a gene. In germline, CDR1 is MNHEY, CDR2 SMNVEV (reference sequence). The CDR3 runs to 18 residues.

This clone came up many times. V gene TRBV4-1 combines with J gene TRBJ2-3, with a weak D call TRBD2 (5 bases). The germline CDR1 and CDR2 sequences are MGHRA and YSYEKL. The CDR3 runs to 15 residues. Deletions cut 4 bases from V and 1 base from J, with 12 bases between. This CDR3 is CASSLQRVGTDTQYF. The CDR3 DNA reads as TGCGCCAGCAGCCTTCAGAGGGTTGGCACAGATACGCAGTATTTT.

The CDR3 reads CASSPGAGEDTQYF. The CDR3 DNA sequence: TGTGCCAGCTCACCAGGAGCGGGAGAGGATACGCAGTATTTT. The rearrangement uses TRBV18 and TRBJ2-3; 8 bases map to TRBD2. J was trimmed by 6 bases and V by 2 bases; bases with no gene match: 4. CDR1 and CDR2 from the germline V gene are KGHSH and LQKENI. The CDR3 runs to 14 residues.

The chain is built from TRBV9 and TRBJ1-2, with 11 bases matching TRBD1. V dropped 3 bases and J dropped 4; count of bases not matched to a gene: 5. Germline-derived CDR1 and CDR2 are SGDLS and YYNGEE. The CDR3 extends over 15 amino acids. CDR3 sequence (DNA): TGTGCCAGCAGCGAGGGGGACAGGGGGGCCTATGGCTACACCTTC. This sequence encodes CASSEGDRGAYGYTF.

This clone was detected only a few times. The genes are TRBV19 and TRBJ1-1; no definite D call. Trimming left V 4 bases short and J 6 bases short, with 9 bases between. The germline V gene encodes CDR1 LNHDA and CDR2 SQIVND (reference sequence). There are 12 residues in the CDR3. The DNA for the CDR3 is TGTGCCAGTAGTACCCTATTGCCTGAAGCTTTCTTT. The encoded protein is CASSTLLPEAFF.

V usage is TRBV10-3 and J usage is TRBJ2-5, with 7 bases fitting TRBD1. This CDR3 is 13 amino acids long. In germline, CDR1 is ENHRY, CDR2 SYGVKD. V shed 6 bases and J 2 bases; nucleotides not matched to a gene: 3. CDR3 loop: CAISPGQQETQYF. The CDR3 DNA reads TGTGCCATCAGCCCGGGACAGCAAGAGACCCAGTACTTC.

The V gene is TRBV5-1, the J gene TRBJ2-1; 7 bases align to TRBD2. This CDR3 has 13 amino acids. V was pared by 3 bases and J by 5 bases, with 2 bases of the junction left unmatched. The germline V gene has CDR1 SGHRS and CDR2 YFSETQ. The CDR3 reads CASSWGGNNEQFF. The CDR3 nucleotides are TGCGCCAGCAGCTGGGGGGGTAACAATGAGCAGTTCTTC.

V and J are TRBV9 and TRBJ1-4; TRBD1 agrees at 8 bases. Germline CDR1 SGDLS, CDR2 YYNGEE. Losses at the gene ends were 3 bases for V and 5 bases for J; bases not matched to a gene: 9. There are 16 residues in the CDR3. CDR3 sequence (DNA): TGTGCCAGCAGCGGCAAGTGGACAGGGAAAAATGAAAAACTGTTTTTT. This sequence encodes CASSGKWTGKNEKLFF.

The chain recombines TRBV9 with TRBJ1-2, with 8 bases that match TRBD1. From germline, CDR1 is SGDLS and CDR2 YYNGEE. V dropped 2 bases and J dropped 8; count of bases not matched to a gene: 2. The CDR3 has 12 residues. CDR3 sequence: CASSVSGGGYTF. In nucleotides, the CDR3 is TGTGCCAGCAGCGTTTCAGGGGGCGGCTACACCTTC.

This chain links TRBV9 with TRBJ1-4; D uncertain. This CDR3 is built from 14 residues. The V end lost 0 bases, the J end lost 5 bases, and 8 bases lay between the germline ends. Germline values: CDR1 SGDLS, CDR2 YYNGEE. CDR3 in amino acids: CASSVGDGNEKLFF. The CDR3 DNA sequence: TGTGCCAGCAGCGTAGGCGACGGGAATGAAAAACTGTTTTTT.

V is TRBV6-5 and J is TRBJ1-1, with no clear D. Germline-derived CDR1 and CDR2 are MNHEY and SVGAGI. The V and J ends lost 6 bases and 1 base respectively, with 9 bases between them. This CDR3 is 13 amino acids long. CDR3 DNA: TGTGCCAGCAGCCGCGGAAAGAACACTGAAGCTTTCTTT. Residues: CASSRGKNTEAFF.

This chain links TRBV15 with TRBJ2-6; no firm D call. Looked up from germline, CDR1 is LNHNV and CDR2 is YYDKDF (reference sequence). V was cut by 0 bases and J by 1 base, with 7 bases left in between. The CDR3 is 16 residues long. In DNA, the CDR3 is TGTGCCACCAGCAGAGATCAGAGGTCTGGGGCCAACGTCCTGACTTTC. It translates to CATSRDQRSGANVLTF. Combining the CDR3 with reference TRBV15 and TRBJ2-6 gives the whole variable domain DAMVIQNPRYQVTQFGKPVTLSCSQTLNHNVMYWYQQKSSQAPKLLFHYYDKDFNNEADTPDNFQSRRPNTSFCFLDIRSPGLGDTAMYLCATSRDQRSGANVLTFGAGSRLTVL.

The chain recombines TRBV7-8 with TRBJ2-7; 7 bases fit TRBD1. The J segment lost 3 bases and the V segment lost 7 bases, leaving 12 bases of the junction unmatched. CDR1 and CDR2 from the germline V gene are SGHVS and FQNEAQ. The CDR3 is made up of 15 amino acids. The CDR3 nucleotides are TGTGCCAGCACCCCCGTAGGGGGCTCGGGCTACGAGCAGTACTTC. It is translated as CASTPVGGSGYEQYF.

The V call is TRBV5-1, the J call TRBJ1-3; no reliable D call. The V end lost 0 bases, the J end lost 1 base, and 8 bases lay between the germline ends. The CDR3 covers 15 residues. Germline loops: CDR1 SGHRS, CDR2 YFSETQ. In nucleotides, the CDR3 is TGCGCCAGCAGCTTGGGTTCGGGGTCTGGAAACACCATATATTTT. This gives the protein CASSLGSGSGNTIYF. The whole variable domain, remainder taken from reference TRBV5-1 and TRBJ1-3, is KAGVTQTPRYLIKTRGQQVTLSCSPISGHRSVSWYQQTPGQGLQFLFEYFSETQRNKGNFPGRFSGRQFSNSRSEMNVSTLELGDSALYLCASSLGSGSGNTIYFGEGSWLTVV.

This rearrangement joins TRBV5-4 to TRBJ1-1, with TRBD1 matching 7 bases. Per the germline V gene, CDR1 is SGHNT and CDR2 is YYREEE (reference sequence). Trimming took 5 bases from V and 5 from J; bases not matched to a gene: 9. CDR3 length: 14 residues. This CDR3 reads CASSSDRVWTEAFF. The DNA of the CDR3 is TGTGCCAGCAGTTCTGACAGGGTTTGGACTGAAGCTTTCTTT.